The 11 T cell receptor beta chains presented below share a single source sample, sequenced in a study of CD8+CD57+ T cells in acquired aplastic anemia. TCR beta VDJ and CDR3 profiles were obtained from a genomic DNA template. TCRdb reprocessed the reads via MiXCR and lists one record per CDR3 protein. The data contain 50,000 to 70,000 distinct CDR3 sequences, roughly 54% of them singletons. The sequenced material came from sorted CD4+, CD8+, or CD8+CD57+ T cells (not recorded which) from PBMCs. Receptors originate from a human donor in good health, serving as a control.

V and J are TRBV24-1 and TRBJ1-2; possible D gene TRBD1, 6 bases. Trimming shortened V by 2 bases and J by 5 bases, and 11 bases separated the two germline ends. Germline assignment: CDR1 KGHDR and CDR2 SFDVKD. This CDR3 comprises 14 residues. CDR3 region: CATSDSTGLYGYTF. In nucleotides, the CDR3 is TGTGCCACCAGTGATTCTACAGGGTTATATGGCTACACCTTC.

V gene TRBV15 combines with J gene TRBJ2-7; 8 nucleotides align to TRBD1. V shed 6 bases, J shed 5 bases, and the junction held 15 bases outside the gene matches. Germline V gives CDR1 LNHNV, CDR2 YYDKDF (reference sequence). The CDR3 extends over 16 amino acids. Here the CDR3 DNA reads TGTGCCACCAGGGATGGTCAGGGGGCAATGGTCCACGAGCAGTACTTC. It encodes CATRDGQGAMVHEQYF.

The V gene is TRBV20-1, the J gene TRBJ2-1; 12 bases match TRBD2. Looked up from germline, CDR1 is DFQATT and CDR2 is SNEGSKA (reference sequence). The ends lost 5 bases at V and 8 bases at J; junction bases unmatched: 10. The CDR3 contains 15 residues. CDR3 protein: CSADKTSGGIDEQFF. The DNA for the CDR3 is TGCAGTGCTGACAAGACTAGCGGGGGAATCGATGAGCAGTTCTTC.

This clonotype has only a few counts. The rearrangement links TRBV20-1 to TRBJ1-1; D gene uncertain. CDR1 is DFQATT and CDR2 is SNEGSKA in the germline V gene (reference sequence). The germline V and J ends were trimmed by 2 bases and 1 base, with 8 bases remaining between them. CDR3 length equals 13 residues. DNA of the CDR3: TGCAGTGCTAGAAGGCTGGCGAACACTGAAGCTTTCTTT. This codes for CSARRLANTEAFF.

This clonotype was observed at least ten times. The gene calls are TRBV20-1 and TRBJ2-3, with 12 bases identical to TRBD2. V was pared by 0 bases and J by 0 bases, with 7 bases of the junction left unmatched. The CDR3 contains 18 residues. Germline loops: CDR1 DFQATT, CDR2 SNEGSKA (reference sequence). The chain's CDR3 is CSARDLGGTSGSTDTQYF. The CDR3 nucleotides are TGCAGTGCTAGAGATCTAGGGGGGACTAGCGGGAGCACAGATACGCAGTATTTT.

The table lists this clonotype with a count of one. This chain connects TRBV7-9 to TRBJ2-7, with TRBD1 matching 8 bases. The CDR3 is 15 amino acids. Germline CDR1 SEHNR, CDR2 FQNEAQ (reference sequence). V was clipped by 1 base and J by 2 bases; unmatched bases: 4. CDR3 coding DNA: TGTGCCAGCAGCTTAGAGCAGGGGGCCACCTACGAGCAGTACTTC. Its protein product is CASSLEQGATYEQYF.

As regards this clonotype: Lacking the conserved final phenylalanine or tryptophan, this CDR3 likely reflects a read error. This chain connects TRBV24-1 to TRBJ2-7; D ambiguous. The CDR3 is 14 amino acids. CDR1 KGHDR and CDR2 SFDVKD come from the germline V gene. Trimming cost V 3 bases and J 0 bases, with 8 bases left between them. The CDR3 sequence is CATSDLRSSYEQYL. The DNA of the CDR3 is TGTGCCACCAGTGATCTCAGGAGCTCCTACGAGCAGTACCTC.

This clonotype has at least ten counts. The chain carries TRBV30 and TRBJ1-1, with a tentative D call TRBD1 (5 bases). The CDR3 loop spans 13 amino acids. Germline V gene lookup returns CDR1 GTSNPN and CDR2 SVGIG (reference sequence). With 1 base removed from V and 3 bases from J, the gap between germline ends came to 9 bases. DNA for the CDR3: TGTGCCTGGAGTGAAGCAGGGCACACTGAAGCTTTCTTT. Residues: CAWSEAGHTEAFF.

This clonotype has a single count. The J gene is TRBJ2-7, the V gene TRBV7-6; TRBD2 might be the D (5 bases). CDR1 is SGHVS and CDR2 is FNYEAQ in the germline V gene. The CDR3 has 13 amino acids. Trimming took off 5 bases at V and 3 bases at J, with 11 bases between the two ends. For the CDR3, the DNA is TGTGCCAGCAGCCCGAGAACTAGCTACGAGCAGTACTTC. Protein sequence: CASSPRTSYEQYF.

The chain employs TRBV25-1 and TRBJ1-3; 9 bases are shared with TRBD1. The germline V gene has CDR1 MGHDK and CDR2 SYGVNS. The CDR3 totals 16 residues. The ends lost 9 bases at V and 5 bases at J; junction bases unmatched: 14. The CDR3 nucleotides are TGTGCCAGAAGACGGGGGGGACAGGGAACGAGAAACACCATATATTTT. This encodes CARRRGGQGTRNTIYF.

This clonotype came up many times. The chain links TRBV12-3 or TRBV12-4 to TRBJ2-7; tentative D call: TRBD1 (5 bases). V lost 1 base and J 3 bases, leaving 16 bases between the germline ends. The CDR3 is 16 amino acids. CDR3 amino acids: CASSLGQTVGFYEQYF. Written as DNA, the CDR3 is TGTGCCAGCAGTTTAGGGCAGACAGTAGGCTTCTACGAGCAGTACTTC.